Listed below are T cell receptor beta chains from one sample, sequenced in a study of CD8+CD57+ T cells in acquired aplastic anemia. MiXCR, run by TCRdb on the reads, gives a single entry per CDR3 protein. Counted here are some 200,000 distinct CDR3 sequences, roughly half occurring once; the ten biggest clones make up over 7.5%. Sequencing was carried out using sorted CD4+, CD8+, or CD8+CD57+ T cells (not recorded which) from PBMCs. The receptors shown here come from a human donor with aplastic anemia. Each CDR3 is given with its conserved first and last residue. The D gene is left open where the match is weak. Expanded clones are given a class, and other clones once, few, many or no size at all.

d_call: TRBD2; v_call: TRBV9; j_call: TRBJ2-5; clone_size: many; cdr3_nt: TGTGCCAGCAGCGTAGATAGCGGGAGGCAAAAAGAGACCCAGTACTTC; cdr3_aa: CASSVDSGRQKETQYF
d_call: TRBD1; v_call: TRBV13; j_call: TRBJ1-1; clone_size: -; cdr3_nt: TGTGCCAGCAGCTCGGACAGGGGAACTGAAGCTTTCTTT; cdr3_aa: CASSSDRGTEAFF
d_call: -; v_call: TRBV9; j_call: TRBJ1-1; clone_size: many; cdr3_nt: TGTGCCAGCAGCGTTAACTATAGGACAGAAGCTTTCTTT; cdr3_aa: CASSVNYRTEAFF
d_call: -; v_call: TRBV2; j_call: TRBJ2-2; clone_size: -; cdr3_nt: TGTGCCAGCAGGACAGGGGAGCTGTTTTTT; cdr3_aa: CASRTGELFF
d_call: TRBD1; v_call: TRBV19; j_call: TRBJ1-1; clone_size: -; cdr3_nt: TGTGCCAGTAGTGTCCGGGACAGGGGAACTGAAGCTTTCTTT; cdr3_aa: CASSVRDRGTEAFF
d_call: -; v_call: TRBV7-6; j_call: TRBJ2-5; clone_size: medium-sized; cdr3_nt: TGTGCCAGCAGCCTGGACCGAGAGACCCAGTACTTC; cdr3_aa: CASSLDRETQYF
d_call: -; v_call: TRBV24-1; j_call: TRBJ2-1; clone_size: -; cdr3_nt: TGTGCCACCGTTGGGGAACCCTTTCCCAATGAGCAGTTCTTC; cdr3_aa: CATVGEPFPNEQFF
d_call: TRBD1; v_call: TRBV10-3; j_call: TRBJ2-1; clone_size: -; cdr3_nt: TGTGCCATCAGTGAGCCGGACCGGGACAGGGGGTCCAATGAGCAGTTCTTC; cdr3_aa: CAISEPDRDRGSNEQFF
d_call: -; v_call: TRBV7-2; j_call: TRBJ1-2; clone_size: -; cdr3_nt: TGTGCCAGCAGCTTGATTAACTATGGCTACACCTTC; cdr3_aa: CASSLINYGYTF
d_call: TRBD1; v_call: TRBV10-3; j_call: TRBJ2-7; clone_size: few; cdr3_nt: TGTGCCATCAGTGACAGGGACAGGGTCTCCGAGCAGTACTTC; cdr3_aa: CAISDRDRVSEQYF
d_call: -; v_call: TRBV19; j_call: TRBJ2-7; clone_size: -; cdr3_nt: TGTGCCAGTAGTACCGCACCAAACCCCTCCTACGAGCAGTACTTC; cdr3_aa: CASSTAPNPSYEQYF
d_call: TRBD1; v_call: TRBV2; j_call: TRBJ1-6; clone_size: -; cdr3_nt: TGTGCCAGCAGTAAGGACAGGATGCTAAATAATTCACCCCTCCACTTT; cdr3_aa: CASSKDRMLNNSPLHF
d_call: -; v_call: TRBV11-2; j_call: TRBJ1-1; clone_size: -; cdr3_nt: TGTGCCAGCAGCTTAGATCCTGGGGGGGAAACTGAAGCTTTCTTT; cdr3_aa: CASSLDPGGETEAFF
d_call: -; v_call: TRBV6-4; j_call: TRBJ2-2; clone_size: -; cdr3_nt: TGTGCCAGCAGTGAAAAGACTGACTACACCGGGGAGCTGTTTTTT; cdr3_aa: CASSEKTDYTGELFF
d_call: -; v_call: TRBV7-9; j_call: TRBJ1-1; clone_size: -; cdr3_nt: TGTGCCAGCAGCAGAGGCAAACACACTGAAGCTTTCTTT; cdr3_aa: CASSRGKHTEAFF
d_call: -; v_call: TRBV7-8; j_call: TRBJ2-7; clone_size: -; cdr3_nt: TGTGCCAGCAGCTTAGCCCCGACAGGTTCCGAGCAGTACTTC; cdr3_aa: CASSLAPTGSEQYF
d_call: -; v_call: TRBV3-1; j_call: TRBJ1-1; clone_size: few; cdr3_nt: TGTGCCAGCAGTGGACAGCTTTCTGAAGCTTTCTTT; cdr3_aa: CASSGQLSEAFF
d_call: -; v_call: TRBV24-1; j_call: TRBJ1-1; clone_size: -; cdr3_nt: TGTGCCACCAGTGATTTGGGACTTCGTGAAGCTTTCTTT; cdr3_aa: CATSDLGLREAFF
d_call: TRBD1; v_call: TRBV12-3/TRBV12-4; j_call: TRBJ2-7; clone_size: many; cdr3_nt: TGTGCCAGCAGTTGGGGGACAGGGGGGTCCTACGAGCAGTACTTC; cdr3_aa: CASSWGTGGSYEQYF
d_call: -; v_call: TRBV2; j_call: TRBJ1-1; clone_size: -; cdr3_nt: TGTGCCAGCAGACCCCGTACAGGAAACGAAGCTTTCTTT; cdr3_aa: CASRPRTGNEAFF
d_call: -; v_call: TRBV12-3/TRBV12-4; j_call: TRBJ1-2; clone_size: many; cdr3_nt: TGTGCCAGCAGTTTTAGGGCCACGGGACTGGCTAACTATGGCTACACCTTC; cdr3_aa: CASSFRATGLANYGYTF
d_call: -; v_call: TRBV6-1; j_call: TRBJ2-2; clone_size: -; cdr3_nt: TGTGCCAGCAGCACAAGGACCATCCGTGCAGGGGAGCTGTTTTTT; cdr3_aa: CASSTRTIRAGELFF
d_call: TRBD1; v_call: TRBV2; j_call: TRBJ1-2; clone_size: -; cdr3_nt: TGTGCCAGCAGTGGACAGGGGGCGAATGGCTACACCTTC; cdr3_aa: CASSGQGANGYTF
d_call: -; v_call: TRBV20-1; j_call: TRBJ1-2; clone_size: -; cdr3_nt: TGCAGTGCCTCAGACCTTCATGCAGGTGGCTACACCTTC; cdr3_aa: CSASDLHAGGYTF
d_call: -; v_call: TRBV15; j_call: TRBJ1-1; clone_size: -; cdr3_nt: TGTGCCACCAGCAGACTACAGGGGAACACTGAAGCTTTCTTT; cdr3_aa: CATSRLQGNTEAFF
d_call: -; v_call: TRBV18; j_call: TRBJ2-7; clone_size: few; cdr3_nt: TGTGCCAGCTCACCTACCTCAGGGGACCCCTACGAGCAGTACTTC; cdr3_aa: CASSPTSGDPYEQYF
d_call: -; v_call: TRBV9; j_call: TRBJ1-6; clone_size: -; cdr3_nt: TGTGCCAGCAGCGGGAGCAATTCACCCCTCCACTTT; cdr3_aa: CASSGSNSPLHF
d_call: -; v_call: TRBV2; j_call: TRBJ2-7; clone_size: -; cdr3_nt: TGTGCCAGCAGGGAGATGGGGGGGCGCGAGCAGTACTTC; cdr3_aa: CASREMGGREQYF
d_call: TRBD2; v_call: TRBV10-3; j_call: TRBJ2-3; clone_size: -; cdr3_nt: TGTGCCATCAGGGTACCCCCAGCTAGCGGGAAGACCCAGCAGTATTTT; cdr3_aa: CAIRVPPASGKTQQYF
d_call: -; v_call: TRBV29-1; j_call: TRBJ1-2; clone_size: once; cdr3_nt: TGCAGCGTCCTTAGACCAGGGGCAGGGACGAGCTATGGCTACACCTTC; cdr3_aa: CSVLRPGAGTSYGYTF
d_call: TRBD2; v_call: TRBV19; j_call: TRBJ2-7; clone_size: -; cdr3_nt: TGTGCCAGTAGCAGGTCCGCGGCTAGCGGTTACGAGCAGTACTTC; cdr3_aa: CASSRSAASGYEQYF
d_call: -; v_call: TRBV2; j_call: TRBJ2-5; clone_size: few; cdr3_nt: TGTGCCACCTCAGGGGTAGAGACCCAGTACTTC; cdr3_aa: CATSGVETQYF
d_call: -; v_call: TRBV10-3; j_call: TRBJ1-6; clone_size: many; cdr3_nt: TGTGCCATCAGTGGCGGGGGGCAACCACCCCTCCACTTT; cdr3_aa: CAISGGGQPPLHF
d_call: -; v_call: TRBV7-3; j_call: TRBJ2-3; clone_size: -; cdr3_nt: TGTGCCAGCAGCCTAAGCGGTCCCTCGGGCGGGGATACGCAGTATTTT; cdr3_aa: CASSLSGPSGGDTQYF
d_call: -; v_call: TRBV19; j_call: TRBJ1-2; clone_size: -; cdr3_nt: TGTGCCAGTAGTATATGGCAGGTGGGAGGCTACACCTTC; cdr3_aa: CASSIWQVGGYTF
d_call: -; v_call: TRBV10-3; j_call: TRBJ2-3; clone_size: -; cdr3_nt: TGTGCCATCAGTGCAGGTGCAGATACGCAGTATTTT; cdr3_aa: CAISAGADTQYF
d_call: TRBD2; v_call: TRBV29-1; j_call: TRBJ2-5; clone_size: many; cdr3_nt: TGCAGCGTTGAATACCCGGGACTAGCGGGTGAGACCCAGTACTTC; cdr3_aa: CSVEYPGLAGETQYF
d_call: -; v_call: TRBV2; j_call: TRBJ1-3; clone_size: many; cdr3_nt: TGTGCCAGCAGTGAAGGGGTGGGGGCCATCTCTGGAAACACCATATATTTT; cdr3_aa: CASSEGVGAISGNTIYF
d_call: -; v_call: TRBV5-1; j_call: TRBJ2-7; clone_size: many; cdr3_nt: TGCGCCAGCAGCGTAAACTATCTAGGCTCCGCCGAGCAGTACTTC; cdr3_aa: CASSVNYLGSAEQYF
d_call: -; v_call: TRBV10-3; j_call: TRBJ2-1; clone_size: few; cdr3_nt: TGTGCCACCAGTCTAGGGGGGGCCTACAGGGAGCAGTTCTTC; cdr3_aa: CATSLGGAYREQFF
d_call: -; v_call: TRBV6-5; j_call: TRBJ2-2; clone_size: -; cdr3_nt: TGTGCCAGCAGTTACCTGTCCGGGGAGCTGTTTTTT; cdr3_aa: CASSYLSGELFF